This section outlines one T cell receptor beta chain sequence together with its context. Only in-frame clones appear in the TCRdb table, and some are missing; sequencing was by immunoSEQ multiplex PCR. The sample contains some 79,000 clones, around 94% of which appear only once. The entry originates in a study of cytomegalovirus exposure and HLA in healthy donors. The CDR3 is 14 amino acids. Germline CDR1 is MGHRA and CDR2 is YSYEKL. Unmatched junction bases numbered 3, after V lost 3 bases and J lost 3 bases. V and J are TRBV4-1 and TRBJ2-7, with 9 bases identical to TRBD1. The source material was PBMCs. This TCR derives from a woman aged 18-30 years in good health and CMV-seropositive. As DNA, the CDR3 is TGCGCCAGCAGCCAGGACAGGGGAAACTACGAGCAGTACTTC. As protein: CASSQDRGNYEQYF.